This entry is about one T cell receptor beta chain. Method: immunoSEQ multiplex PCR; TCRdb's copy keeps in-frame clones and lacks some. The top ten hold less than 0.75% of the sample, which has 70,000 to 95,000 clones, just under 95% seen once. These data are taken from a study of T cell changes during pregnancy in multiple sclerosis. CDR1 is SEHNR, CDR2 FQNEAQ, per germline (reference sequence). The CDR3 is 11 amino acids. J lost 15 bases, V lost 8 bases, and 7 bases had no gene match. The chain couples TRBV7-9 to TRBJ1-6, with 7 positions matching TRBD1. The TCR was taken from a female donor in good health, enrolled as a control in a pregnancy study. Sample: peripheral blood, taken in the second trimester of pregnancy. The chain's CDR3 is CASSTGQNLHF. As DNA, the CDR3 is TGTGCCAGCTCGACGGGACAGAACCTCCACTTT.